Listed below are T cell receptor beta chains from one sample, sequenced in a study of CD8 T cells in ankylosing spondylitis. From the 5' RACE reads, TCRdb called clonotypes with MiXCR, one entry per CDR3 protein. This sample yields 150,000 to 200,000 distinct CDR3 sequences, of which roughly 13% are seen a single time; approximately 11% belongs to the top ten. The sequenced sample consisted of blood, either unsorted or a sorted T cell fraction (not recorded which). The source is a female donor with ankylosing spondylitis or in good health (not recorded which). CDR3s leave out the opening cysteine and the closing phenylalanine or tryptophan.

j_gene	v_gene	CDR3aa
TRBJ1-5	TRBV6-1	ASRLGQDHNQPQH
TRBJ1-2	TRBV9	AGSVKPTGNYGYT
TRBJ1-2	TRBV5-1	ASSSTNYGYT
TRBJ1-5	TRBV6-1	ASRVLQGANQPQH
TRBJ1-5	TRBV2	ASSPLGEDNQPQH
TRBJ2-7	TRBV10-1	ARRSATSYEQY
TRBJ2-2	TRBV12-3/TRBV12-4	ASSLFGTGDTGELF
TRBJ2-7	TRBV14	ASSLYRTAVYEQY
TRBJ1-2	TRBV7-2	ASSLAPANYGYT
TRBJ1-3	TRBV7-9	ASSLELGQSTGNTIY
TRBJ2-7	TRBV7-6	ASSLVPGTSEITYEQY
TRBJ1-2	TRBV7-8	ASSLETGVNYGYT
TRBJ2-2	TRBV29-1	SVEYWTGELF
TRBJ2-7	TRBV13	ASSPTRSVSYEQY
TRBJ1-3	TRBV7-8	ASSLDRRGRGNTIY
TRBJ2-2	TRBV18	ASSPLDTGELF
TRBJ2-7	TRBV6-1	ASSEGTSGRVLYEQY
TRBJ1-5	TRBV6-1	ASSLGYGSNQPQH
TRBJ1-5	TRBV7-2	ASSPDRVQPQH
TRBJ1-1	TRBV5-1	ASSLAWGRNTEAF
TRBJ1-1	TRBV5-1	ASSWSGEGTEAF
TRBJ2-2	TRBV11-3	ASSLAATNTGELF
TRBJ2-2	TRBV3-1	ASSQIRSTLNTGELF
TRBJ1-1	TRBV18	ASSPPQGNTEAF
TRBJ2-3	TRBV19	ATTDRGATDTQY
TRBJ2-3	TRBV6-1	ASGLQGLPTDTQY
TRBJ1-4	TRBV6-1	ASSTRDRGRTNEKLF
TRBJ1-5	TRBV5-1	ASSRGTGSNQPQH
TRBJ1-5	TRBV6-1	ASSELAGSNQPQH
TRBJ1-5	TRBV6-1	ASSETQPQH
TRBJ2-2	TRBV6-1	ASSARLELTGELF
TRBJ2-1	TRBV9	ASSGRSGSSYNEQF
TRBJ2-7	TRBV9	ASSVGLAGGIYEQY
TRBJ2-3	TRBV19	ASSSASGRMDTQY
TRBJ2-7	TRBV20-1	SAIRDPLYEQY
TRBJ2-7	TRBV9	ASSESWGPGVQY
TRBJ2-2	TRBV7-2	ASLGTGPNTGELF
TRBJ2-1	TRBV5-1	ASSLGTPSGEQF
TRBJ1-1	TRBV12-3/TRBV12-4	ASGRQEDF
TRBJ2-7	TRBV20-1	CAGGTSGSLKEQY
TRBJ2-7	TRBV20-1	SATHRPYEQY
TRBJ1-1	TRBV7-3	ASSRDRMNTEAF
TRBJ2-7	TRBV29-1	SVYTGIQASYEQY